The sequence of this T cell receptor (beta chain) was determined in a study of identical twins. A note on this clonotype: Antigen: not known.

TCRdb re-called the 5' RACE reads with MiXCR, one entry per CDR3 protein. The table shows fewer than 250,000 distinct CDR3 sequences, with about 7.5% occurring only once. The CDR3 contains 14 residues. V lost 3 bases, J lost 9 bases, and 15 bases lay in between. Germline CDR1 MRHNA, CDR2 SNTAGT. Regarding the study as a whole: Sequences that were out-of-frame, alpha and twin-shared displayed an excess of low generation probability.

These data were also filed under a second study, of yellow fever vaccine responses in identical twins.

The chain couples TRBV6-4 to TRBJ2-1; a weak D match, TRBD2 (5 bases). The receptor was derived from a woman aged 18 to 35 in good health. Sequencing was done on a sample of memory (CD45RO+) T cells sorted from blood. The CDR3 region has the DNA TGTGCCAGCAGTGAGCGTGAACTAGTATCTGAGCAGTTCTTC. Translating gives CASSERELVSEQFF.